A single sample gave rise to the 17 T cell receptor beta chains below, sequenced in a study of OX40 agonist ivuxolimab in advanced cancers. This table comes from immunoSEQ multiplex PCR, and its TCRdb copy is limited to in-frame clones, with some not included. The sample lists about 110,000 clones, less than 95% occurring once. This specimen consisted of CD4+ or CD8+ T cells sorted from blood, obtained in a trial of the OX40 agonist ivuxolimab. Receptors were obtained from an adult with an advanced solid tumor such as melanoma, head and neck, liver or kidney cancer.

This chain connects TRBV5-4 to TRBJ2-3; a weak D match, TRBD2 (5 bases). V was pared by 0 bases and J by 2 bases, with 13 bases between. This CDR3 has 16 residues. Germline V gene sequence: CDR1 SGHNT, CDR2 YYREEE (reference sequence). In DNA, the CDR3 is TGTGCCAGCAGCTTGGAGGTCAGCGGCTTCACAGATACGCAGTATTTT. Translated: CASSLEVSGFTDTQYF.

The V call is TRBV19, the J call TRBJ2-7, with TRBD2 matching 7 bases. There are 15 residues in the CDR3. V was pared by 6 bases and J by 7 bases, with 15 bases of the junction left unmatched. The germline CDR1 and CDR2 sequences are LNHDA and SQIVND (reference sequence). CDR3 DNA sequence: TGTGCCAGTAGACCCACAGGCGGGAGATTGAGGGAGCAGTACTTC. Protein sequence: CASRPTGGRLREQYF.

V usage is TRBV19 and J usage is TRBJ1-4; TRBD1 is a possible D gene (5 bases). CDR3 size: 14 residues. V was trimmed by 3 bases and J by 13 bases, leaving 18 bases between them. Looked up from germline, CDR1 is LNHDA and CDR2 is SQIVND (reference sequence). For the CDR3, the DNA is TGTGCCAGTAGTATCCCACAGTTGTCCGGGGGACTGTTTTTT. Its protein is CASSIPQLSGGLFF.

The chain recombines TRBV11-2 with TRBJ2-5, with 7 bases aligning to TRBD2. Trimming took 5 bases from V and 4 from J; bases not matched to a gene: 4. CDR3 length: 13 amino acids. Germline assignment: CDR1 SGHAT and CDR2 FQNNGV. CDR3 sequence (DNA): TGTGCCAGCAGCCCCCAGCGGGGAGAGACCCAGTACTTC. Protein sequence: CASSPQRGETQYF.

This clone was seen more than once but under ten times. The V gene is TRBV4-1, the J gene TRBJ1-1; weak D call: TRBD1 (6 bases). The CDR3 runs 15 residues. The germline gives CDR1 MGHRA, CDR2 YSYEKL. Trimming shortened V by 3 bases and J by 7 bases, and 18 bases separated the two germline ends. The CDR3 nucleotides read TGCGCCAGCAGCCAGTCACAGGGAAACCACCATGAAGCTTTCTTT. Protein: CASSQSQGNHHEAFF.

The rearrangement joins TRBV4-1 to TRBJ1-1; perhaps TRBD1 as D (6 bases). This CDR3 comprises 14 residues. V dropped 3 bases and J dropped 6 bases, with 14 bases sitting between them. Germline V CDR1 and CDR2: MGHRA, YSYEKL. DNA of the CDR3: TGCGCCAGCAGCCACCCTACAGGGCTTGCTGAAGCTTTCTTT. It translates to CASSHPTGLAEAFF.

The rearrangement links TRBV10-1 to TRBJ2-1, with D possibly TRBD2 on 6 matching bases. From germline, CDR1 is WNHNN and CDR2 SYGVQD (reference sequence). There are 17 residues in the CDR3. The ends were cut back, 0 bases at V and 2 bases at J, with 14 bases in the middle. CDR3 sequence (DNA): TGCGCCAGCAGTGAGTCGGTGGGGGACTCGGCCTACAATGAGCAGTTCTTC. Protein product: CASSESVGDSAYNEQFF.

The chain employs TRBV6-1 and TRBJ1-1; D perhaps matches TRBD1 (5 bases). There are 16 residues in the CDR3. Germline CDR1 MNHNS, CDR2 SASEGT. Trimming pared 2 bases from V and 4 bases from J, leaving 17 bases between. This CDR3 reads CASSEPRDLWGTEAFF. The CDR3 DNA sequence: TGTGCCAGCAGTGAACCTCGGGACCTTTGGGGCACTGAAGCTTTCTTT.

The rearrangement links TRBV6-4 to TRBJ2-2; D unclear. The CDR3 sequence is 13 residues long. The V gene lost 4 bases and the J gene lost 7 bases, with 10 bases spanning the gap. In germline, CDR1 is MRHNA, CDR2 SNTAGT. The CDR3 DNA follows: TGTGCCAGCAGTGCTGAGGCCTTCGGGGAGCTGTTTTTT. It encodes CASSAEAFGELFF.

This rearrangement joins TRBV5-1 to TRBJ2-1, with D unresolved. The CDR3 extends over 13 amino acids. CDR1 and CDR2 from the germline V gene are SGHRS and YFSETQ. V lost 0 bases, J lost 10 bases, and 11 bases lay in between. The CDR3 spells CASSLAASREQFF. The CDR3 nucleotides are TGCGCCAGCAGCTTGGCCGCTTCGCGGGAGCAGTTCTTC.

The V and J genes are TRBV6-1 and TRBJ2-3; perhaps TRBD2 as D (5 bases). The CDR3 contains 13 residues. The V gene lost 10 bases and the J gene lost 2 bases, with 13 bases spanning the gap. In germline, CDR1 is MNHNS, CDR2 SASEGT. CDR3 in DNA: TGTGCCACCGAGGAGGACTCCACAGATACGCAGTATTTT. It codes for CATEEDSTDTQYF.

The genes are TRBV28 and TRBJ1-2; no reliable D call. Trimming left V 3 bases short and J 2 bases short, with 10 bases between. The CDR3 contains 14 residues. CDR1 is MDHEN and CDR2 is SYDVKM in the germline V gene. The CDR3 here is CASSFNGLNYGYTF. Written as DNA, the CDR3 is TGTGCCAGCAGTTTCAACGGCCTAAACTATGGCTACACCTTC.

The chain combines TRBV2 with TRBJ1-2, with 7 bases fitting TRBD1. This CDR3 contains 16 residues. CDR1 and CDR2 from the germline V gene are SNHLY and FYNNEI. Trimming removed 3 bases from V and 8 bases from J; junction bases left unmatched: 15. The CDR3, as DNA: TGTGCCAGCAGTGAGCGTCCGGCAGGGGGAGGATTAGGCTACACCTTC. This sequence encodes CASSERPAGGGLGYTF.

Concerning this clone: Other nucleotide sequences from this sample produce the same CDR3. This rearrangement joins TRBV6-5 to TRBJ1-2; TRBD1 aligns across 11 bases. Germline values: CDR1 MNHEY, CDR2 SVGAGI. V lost 2 bases, J lost 7 bases, and 6 bases stayed unmatched. This CDR3 spans 15 amino acids. The CDR3 region has the DNA TGTGCCAGCAGTTACCTTGGACAGGGGGCGGGTGGCTACACCTTC. Encoded protein: CASSYLGQGAGGYTF.

Details on this clone: At one end the junction does not follow the germline gene, possibly because of a read error. The chain is built from TRBV10-2 and TRBJ1-2; D is ambiguous. Germline loops: CDR1 WSHSY, CDR2 SAAADI. The length of the CDR3 is 12 residues. The CDR3 loop reads CASKGTVYGHTF. CDR3 coding DNA: TGCGCCAGCAAAGGAACTGTCTATGGCCACACCTTC.

This chain links TRBV5-6 with TRBJ2-7; 10 bases line up with TRBD2. Per germline, CDR1 SGHDT and CDR2 YYEEEE. This CDR3 has 15 residues. V lost 1 base to trimming and J lost 7 bases; unmatched junction nucleotides: 8. The CDR3 reads CASSLRLAGVMEQYF. The CDR3 DNA reads TGTGCCAGCAGCTTGAGGCTAGCGGGAGTTATGGAGCAGTACTTC.

The J gene is TRBJ2-5, the V gene TRBV29-1; possible D gene TRBD2, 7 bases. This CDR3 contains 16 residues. Trimming removed 1 base from V and 5 bases from J, with 20 bases in between. Germline CDR1 and CDR2: SQVTM and ANQGSEA. The CDR3 sequence is CSVEGGNREGVETQYF. CDR3 in DNA: TGCAGCGTTGAAGGAGGGAACAGGGAGGGTGTGGAGACCCAGTACTTC.